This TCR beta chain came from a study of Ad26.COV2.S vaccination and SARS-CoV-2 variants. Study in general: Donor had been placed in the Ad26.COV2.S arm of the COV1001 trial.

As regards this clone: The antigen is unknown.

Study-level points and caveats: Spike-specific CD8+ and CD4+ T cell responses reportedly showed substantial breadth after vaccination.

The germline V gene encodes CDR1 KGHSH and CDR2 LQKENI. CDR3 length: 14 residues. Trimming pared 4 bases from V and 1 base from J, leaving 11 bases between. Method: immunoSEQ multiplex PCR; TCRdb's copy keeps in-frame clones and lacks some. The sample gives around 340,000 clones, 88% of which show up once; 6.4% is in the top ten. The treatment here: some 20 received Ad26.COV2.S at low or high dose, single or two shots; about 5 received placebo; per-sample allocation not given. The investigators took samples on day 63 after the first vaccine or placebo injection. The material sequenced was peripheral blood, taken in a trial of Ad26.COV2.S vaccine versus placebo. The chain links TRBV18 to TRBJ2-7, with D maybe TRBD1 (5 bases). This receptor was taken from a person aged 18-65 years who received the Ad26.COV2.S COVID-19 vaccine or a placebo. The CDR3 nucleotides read TGTGCCAGCTCACTCCCGACAGAATCCTACGAGCAGTACTTC. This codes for CASSLPTESYEQYF.